This T cell receptor beta chain derives from a study of cytomegalovirus exposure and HLA in healthy donors. Researchers ran the PCR with 60 Vbeta and 13 Jbeta primers. Measured with immunoSEQ multiplex PCR; TCRdb has only the in-frame clones, and not every one. Its table lists fewer than 70,000 clones. Notes on the study in general: In vitro experiments confirmed that a few CMV-associated chains were specific for CMV antigens.

V was clipped by 0 bases and J by 3 bases, with 15 bases between them. This CDR3 has 16 amino acids. Germline V gives CDR1 PRHDT, CDR2 FYEKMQ (reference sequence). Notes on this clone: What it recognizes is unknown.

The specimen sequenced was PBMCs. The chain employs TRBV13 and TRBJ2-7; perhaps TRBD2 as D (7 bases). The receptor's source is a man younger than 40 in good health and CMV-seropositive. CDR3 coding DNA: TGTGCCAGCAGCTTAGGTAGGGGGGGACGCAACTACGAGCAGTACTTC. Its protein product is CASSLGRGGRNYEQYF.